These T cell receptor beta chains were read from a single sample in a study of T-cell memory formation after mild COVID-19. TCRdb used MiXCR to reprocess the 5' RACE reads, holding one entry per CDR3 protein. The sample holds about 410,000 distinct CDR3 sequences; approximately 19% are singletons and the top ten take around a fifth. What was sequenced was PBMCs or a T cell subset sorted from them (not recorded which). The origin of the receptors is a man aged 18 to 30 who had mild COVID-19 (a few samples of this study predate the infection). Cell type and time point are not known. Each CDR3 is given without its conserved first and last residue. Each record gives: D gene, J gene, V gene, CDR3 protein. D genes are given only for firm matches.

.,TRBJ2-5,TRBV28,ASGLAYQETQY
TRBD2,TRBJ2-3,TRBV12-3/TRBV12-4,ASSSTGGDTDTQY
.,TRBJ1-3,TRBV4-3,ASSQELNGAGHSGNTIY
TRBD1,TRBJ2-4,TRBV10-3,AISTTGGGNIQY
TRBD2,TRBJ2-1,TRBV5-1,ASSIIAGGDNEQF
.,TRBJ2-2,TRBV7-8,ASSLGGGVGTGELF
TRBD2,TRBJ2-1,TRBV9,ASSTGTSGGAWDNEQF
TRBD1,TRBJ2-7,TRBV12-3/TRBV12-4,ASSPPGQGSGEQY
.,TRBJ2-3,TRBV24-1,ATSDLVGAGTDTQY
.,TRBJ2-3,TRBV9,ASSQGAFSTDTQY
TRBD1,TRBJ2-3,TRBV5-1,ASSTPAGTGSADTQY
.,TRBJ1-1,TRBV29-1,SVRPGARMNTEAF
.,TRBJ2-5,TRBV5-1,ASSLALDSTKETQY
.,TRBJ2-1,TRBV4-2,ASSQDSGSVVISEQF
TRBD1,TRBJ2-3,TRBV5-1,ASSSTQGKTQY
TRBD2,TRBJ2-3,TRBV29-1,SVRLAVFTDTQY
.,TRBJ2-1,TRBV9,ASSASVGGEQF
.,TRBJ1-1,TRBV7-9,ASQQQNTEAF
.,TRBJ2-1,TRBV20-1,SARAAWNEQF
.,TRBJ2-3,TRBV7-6,ASSPPSQTDTQY
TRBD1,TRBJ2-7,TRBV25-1,ASSSWTGGEQY
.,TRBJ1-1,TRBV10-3,AIRNYTEAF
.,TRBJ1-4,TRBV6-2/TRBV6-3,ASSYLRQLGANEKLF
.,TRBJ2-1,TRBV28,ASNGEPPGVPEQF
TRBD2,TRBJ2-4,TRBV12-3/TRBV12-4,ASSFGGGGKNIQY
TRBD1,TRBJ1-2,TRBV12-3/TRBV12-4,ASSLGTGGYRGYT
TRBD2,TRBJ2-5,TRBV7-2,AISLAGGRETQY
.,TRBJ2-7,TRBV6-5,ASSYQGYEQY
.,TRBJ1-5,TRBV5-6,ASRNSYSNQPQH
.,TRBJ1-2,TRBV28,ASSPPPGLVGYT
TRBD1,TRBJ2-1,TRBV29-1,SVDPTGINEQF
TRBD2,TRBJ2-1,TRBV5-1,ASVRVGGAADEQF
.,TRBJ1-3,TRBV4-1,ASSQVQSSGNTIY
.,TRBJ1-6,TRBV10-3,AISGDDASPLH
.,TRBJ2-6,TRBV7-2,ASSPLPSGANVLT
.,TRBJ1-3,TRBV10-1,ASSEPRSPMDTRSGNTIY
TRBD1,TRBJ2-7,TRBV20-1,SASGTGGHEQY
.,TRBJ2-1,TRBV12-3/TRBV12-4,ASRERNEQF
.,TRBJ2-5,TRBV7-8,ASSLVVQETQY
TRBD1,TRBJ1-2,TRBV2,ASGWGDRGPGYT
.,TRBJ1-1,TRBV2,ATHSGTEAF
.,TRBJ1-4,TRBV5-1,ASSPDSTNEKLF
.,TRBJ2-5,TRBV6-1,ASRPGAGQETQY
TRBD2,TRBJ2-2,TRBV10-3,ASRLHGGENTGELF